This TCR beta chain derives from a study of blood T cells in healthy people across ages. In its sample, this clonotype was seen many times. A second about 7 to 11 cycle PCR used barcoded and J-beta primers. From the 5' RACE reads, TCRdb called clonotypes with MiXCR, one entry per CDR3 protein. Of 1.5 million to 2 million distinct CDR3 sequences in the sample, roughly a third were seen once. The germline gives CDR1 MGHRA, CDR2 YSYEKL. V lost 8 bases, J lost 1 base, and 15 bases lay in between. This CDR3 comprises 15 residues. This receptor was taken from a woman aged 25 to 45 in good health. Specimen: blood. The chain has TRBV4-1 and TRBJ1-5; weak D call: TRBD1 (5 bases). Here the CDR3 DNA reads TGCGCCAGCCATGACGGGGGGTTGAGCAATCAGCCCCAGCATTTT. Translation: CASHDGGLSNQPQHF.